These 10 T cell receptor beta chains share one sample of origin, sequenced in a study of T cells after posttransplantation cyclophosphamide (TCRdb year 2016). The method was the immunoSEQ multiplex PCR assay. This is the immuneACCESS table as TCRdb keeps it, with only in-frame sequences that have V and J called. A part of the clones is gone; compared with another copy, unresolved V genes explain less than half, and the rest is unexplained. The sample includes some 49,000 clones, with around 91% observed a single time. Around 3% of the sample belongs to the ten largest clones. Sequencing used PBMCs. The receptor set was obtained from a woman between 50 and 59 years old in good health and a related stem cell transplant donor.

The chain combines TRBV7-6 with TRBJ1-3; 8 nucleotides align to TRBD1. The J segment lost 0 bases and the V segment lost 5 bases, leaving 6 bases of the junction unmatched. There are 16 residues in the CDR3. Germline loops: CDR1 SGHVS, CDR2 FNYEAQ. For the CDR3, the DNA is TGTGCCAGCAGCCTTGCCGGGACAGGCTCTGGAAACACCATATATTTT. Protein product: CASSLAGTGSGNTIYF.

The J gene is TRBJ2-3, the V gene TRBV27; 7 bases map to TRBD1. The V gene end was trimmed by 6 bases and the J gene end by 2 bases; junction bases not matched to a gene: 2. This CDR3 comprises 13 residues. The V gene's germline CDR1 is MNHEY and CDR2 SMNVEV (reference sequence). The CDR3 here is CASRDRDTDTQYF. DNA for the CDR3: TGTGCCAGCAGAGACAGGGACACAGATACGCAGTATTTT.

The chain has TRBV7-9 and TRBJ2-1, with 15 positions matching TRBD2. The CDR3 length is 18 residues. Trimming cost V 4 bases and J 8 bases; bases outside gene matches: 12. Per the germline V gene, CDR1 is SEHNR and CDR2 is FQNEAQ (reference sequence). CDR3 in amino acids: CASSYGLAGGFPSHEQFF. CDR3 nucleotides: TGTGCCAGCAGCTATGGACTAGCGGGAGGGTTCCCCTCGCATGAGCAGTTCTTC.

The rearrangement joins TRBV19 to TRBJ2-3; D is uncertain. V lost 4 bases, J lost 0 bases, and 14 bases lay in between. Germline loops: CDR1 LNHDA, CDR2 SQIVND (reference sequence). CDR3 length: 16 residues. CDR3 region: CASSTKKETSTDTQYF. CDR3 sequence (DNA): TGTGCCAGTAGTACAAAGAAAGAAACTAGCACAGATACGCAGTATTTT.

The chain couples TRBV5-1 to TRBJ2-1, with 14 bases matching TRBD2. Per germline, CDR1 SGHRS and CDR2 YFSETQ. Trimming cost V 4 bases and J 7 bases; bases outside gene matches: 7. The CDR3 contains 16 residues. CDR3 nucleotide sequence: TGCGCCAGCAGCACGTTGACTAGCGGGGGGGCGAATGAGCAGTTCTTC. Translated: CASSTLTSGGANEQFF.

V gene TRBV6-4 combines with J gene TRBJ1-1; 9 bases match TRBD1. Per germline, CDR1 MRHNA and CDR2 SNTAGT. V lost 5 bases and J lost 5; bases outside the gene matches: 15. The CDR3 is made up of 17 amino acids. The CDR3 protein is CASSRKWVTGGGTEAFF. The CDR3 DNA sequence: TGTGCCAGCAGTCGTAAGTGGGTGACAGGGGGTGGGACTGAAGCTTTCTTT.

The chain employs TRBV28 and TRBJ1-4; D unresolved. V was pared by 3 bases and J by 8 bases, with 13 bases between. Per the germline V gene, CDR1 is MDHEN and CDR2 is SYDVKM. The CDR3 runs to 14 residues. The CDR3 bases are TGTGCCAGCAGTTTCGCCACGGCTAGCGAAAAACTGTTTTTT. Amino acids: CASSFATASEKLFF.

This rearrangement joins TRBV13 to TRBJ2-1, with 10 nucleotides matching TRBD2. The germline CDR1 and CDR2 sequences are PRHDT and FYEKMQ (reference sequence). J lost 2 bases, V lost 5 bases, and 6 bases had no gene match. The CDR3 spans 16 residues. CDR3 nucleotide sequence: TGTGCCAGCAGCCCCCGGACTAGCGGAGCCTACAATGAGCAGTTCTTC. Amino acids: CASSPRTSGAYNEQFF.

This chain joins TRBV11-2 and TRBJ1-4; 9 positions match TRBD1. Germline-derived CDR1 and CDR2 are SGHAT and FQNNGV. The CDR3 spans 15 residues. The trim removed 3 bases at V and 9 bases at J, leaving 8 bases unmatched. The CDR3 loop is CASSFSRGTGKKLFF. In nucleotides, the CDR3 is TGTGCCAGCAGCTTCTCACGCGGGACAGGGAAAAAACTGTTTTTT.

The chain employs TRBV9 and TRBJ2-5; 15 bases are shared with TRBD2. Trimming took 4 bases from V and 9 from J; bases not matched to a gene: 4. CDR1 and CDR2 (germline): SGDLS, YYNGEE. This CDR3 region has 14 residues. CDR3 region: CASSSRTSGGAQYF. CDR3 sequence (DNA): TGTGCCAGCAGCTCTCGGACTAGCGGGGGGGCCCAGTACTTC. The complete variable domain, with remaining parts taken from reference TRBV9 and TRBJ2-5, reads DSGVTQTPKHLITATGQRVTLRCSPRSGDLSVYWYQQSLDQGLQFLIQYYNGEERAKGNILERFSAQQFPDLHSELNLSSLELGDSALYFCASSSRTSGGAQYFGPGTRLLVL.